This TCR beta chain was captured in a study of T cell responses to AZD1222 COVID-19 vaccine. Study summary: Recipients boosted at about 4 weeks or about 12 weeks are pooled. The study, taken as a whole, reports: Two AZD1222 doses significantly raised spike-specific TCR breadth and depth over controls. Targets within unmutated variant regions were reportedly found for nearly half of spike-specific TCRs.

Generated by immunoSEQ multiplex PCR, the TCRdb table keeps only in-frame clones and is missing some. This table has about 130,000 clones, about 94% appearing once. With 0 bases removed from V and 6 bases from J, the gap between germline ends came to 9 bases. This CDR3 region has 14 residues. The germline V gene encodes CDR1 KGHSH and CDR2 LQKENI. Of note for this clone: Antigen unknown.

Material: peripheral blood, obtained on day 0 of AZD1222 vaccination. The sequence was collected from an adult in good health. The gene calls are TRBV18 and TRBJ2-1; the D is unclear. The CDR3 is CASSPPIRLNEQFF. For the CDR3, the DNA is TGTGCCAGCTCACCACCTATAAGGCTCAATGAGCAGTTCTTC.